This entry is about one TCR beta chain. Its antigen remains unidentified. The record originates from a study of OX40 agonist ivuxolimab in advanced cancers. In the study overall: Patients in the trial were receiving intravenous ivuxolimab every 2 weeks, at doses of 0.01 to 10 mg/kg.

Study-level results: The authors did not determine the antigen specificity of the expanded peripheral T cells. In CD8+ T cells, expanded clones were on average more numerous than in CD4+. Among patients with partial responses at 0.1-3.0 mg/kg, clonal expansion was among the lowest.

Sequencing was performed with immunoSEQ multiplex PCR; in TCRdb, only in-frame clones are kept and a portion is missing. The data show 90,000 to 150,000 clones, 85% to 90% seen once. The origin of this receptor is an adult with an advanced solid tumor such as melanoma, head and neck, liver or kidney cancer. This specimen was CD4+ or CD8+ T cells sorted from blood, taken in a trial of the OX40 agonist ivuxolimab.

CDR3 DNA: TGTGCCAGCAGTTTCCGGGGGGGGCTAGAGACCCAGTACTTC. This translates into CASSFRGGLETQYF. The chain uses TRBV28 and TRBJ2-5; TRBD2 aligns across 8 bases. The CDR3 has 14 amino acids. The V segment lost 3 bases and the J segment 4 bases; nucleotides outside the gene matches: 4. Per germline, CDR1 MDHEN and CDR2 SYDVKM.